The TCR beta chain described here comes from a study of cytotoxic CD8 clonotypes in ibrutinib-treated CLL (dated by TCRdb to about 2021). Regarding the complete study: The cohort had about a dozen relapsed/refractory and more than 14 treatment-naive patients; roughly 17 were IGHV unmutated. Response samples were taken after a median of about a year on treatment, ranging from about 6 to 40 months. Samples averaged approximately 260,000 productive templates and some 96,000 productive rearrangements. All remission and progressive disease samples were collected while patients were still receiving ibrutinib. Longitudinal samples were available for about 30% of the roughly 86 trial participants. Partial responses were observed in around 25 patients and complete responses in 2; after a median follow-up of about 69 months, remission was maintained in about 15 patients and progression was observed in roughly twelve. Cryopreserved peripheral blood mononuclear cells were collected at three points: before therapy, at response, and at either sustained remission or disease progression. General findings and caveats noted by the study authors: Lymph node repertoires were not examined, and the timing of sampling was not matched between patients in sustained remission and those whose disease progressed. Baseline clonality was found to be higher than that of age-matched healthy donors and was strongly correlated with circulating CD8+ T-cell counts. Public clonotypes were rare and either contracted or stayed stable during treatment, and the rise in clonality at ibrutinib response reflected the expansion of private clonotypes. Clonality increased at ibrutinib response, stayed stable in sustained remission, and fell back toward baseline at progression.

Each clonotype received, on average, 10x coverage in deep resolution sequencing performed on a MiSeq, where the target depth lay between 1 in 1 million and 1 in 200,000 T cells. TCR beta libraries were generated with the immunoSEQ hsTCRB Kit. Regarding the original processing steps: ImmunoSEQ Data Assistant and ImmunoSEQ Analyzer were used for data analysis, and V, D and J genes were assigned according to IMGT definitions. Clonality was computed as one minus normalized Shannon entropy of productive rearrangement frequencies, ranging from 0 to 1. Public clonotype analysis was restricted to overrepresented clonotypes comprising at least 0.05% of each patient's repertoire. About 13 age-matched healthy donor repertoires from immuneACCESS were used as controls for clonality. TCRdb took over this immuneACCESS table, retaining in-frame rearrangements with V and J assigned. Such tables are incomplete; in checked studies, under half of the missing clones stem from an unresolved V gene, and the remainder is unexplained. The D gene and trimming were derived from the DNA, and the V and J assignments and clone size from that table. The table for this sample lists over 95,000 clones; roughly 57% of them were counted only once. Of the sample, around a third is held by the ten largest clones.

CDR3 length: 13 amino acids, cysteine to phenylalanine. Only the CDR3 DNA is retained, 39 bases long and in frame from the first base. Per the germline V gene, MNHEY is the CDR1 and SVGAGI is the CDR2. Trimming takes 5 bases from V and 3 bases from J, and the germline ends sit 9 bases apart. Worth noting for this clone: Its recognized antigen is unknown. No per-base quality is available; no much larger clone lies one base away.

The time point label, read with the paper, signifies: 20 to 25 months on ibrutinib. For TCR beta library preparation, roughly 2.2 micrograms of genomic DNA were isolated from cryopreserved PBMCs. Longitudinal blood samples from CLL patients on ibrutinib monotherapy were analyzed using high-throughput TCR beta sequencing. The patients took part in an open-label, single-center phase 2 trial of ibrutinib monotherapy. Sample: PBMCs, taken after 24 months of ibrutinib treatment. Recombination joined TRBV6-5 with TRBJ2-3; a weak D assignment points to TRBD2 (5 bases agree). The sequence was collected from a human donor with chronic lymphocytic leukemia. The CDR3 region reads CASSTDWTDTQYF. The DNA sequence is as follows: TGTGCCAGCAGTACGGACTGGACAGATACGCAGTATTTT.